This T cell receptor (beta chain) was observed in a study of blood T cell repertoires in COVID-19. Study information: Samples came from the United States, Italy and Spain, spanning acute and convalescent COVID-19. The cDNA or gDNA used as material had been derived from T cells, B-cell-depleted T cells, or PBMCs.

V lost 1 base to trimming and J lost 4 bases, with 10 bases between them. The germline V gene encodes CDR1 MGHDK and CDR2 SYGVNS. This CDR3 is built from 14 residues. Sequenced by immunoSEQ multiplex PCR; TCRdb stores in-frame clones only, minus some. The table has hundreds of thousands of clones, approximately 85% seen once. Participants came from around 25 US areas, aged about 18 to 100 years. Assignments of participants to cohorts depended upon their own reported clinical history. This clone was seen only a few times. The sequence was obtained from a woman in her thirties or forties with acute COVID-19. Sequenced input: PBMCs or T cells enriched from blood (not recorded which). The chain uses TRBV25-1 and TRBJ1-1; the D gene is possibly TRBD1 (5 bases). In DNA form, the CDR3 reads TGTGCCAGCAGTGAATTTGGGGGGTTCACTGAAGCTTTCTTT. Its protein product is CASSEFGGFTEAFF.